Listed here is a single TCR beta chain. Antigen specificity is unknown. The PCR contained 60 Vbeta and 13 Jbeta primers. Here immunoSEQ multiplex PCR was the method, and the copy in TCRdb shows in-frame clones only, minus some. Of some 150,000 clones listed, 60% to 80% are singletons. This sample is drawn from a study of cytomegalovirus exposure and HLA in healthy donors. As for the study in general: Just over 80% of 350 to 400 genotyped donors fell in the Caucasian-associated ancestry cluster. Broader study findings: Associated with HLA alleles at 0.05 false discovery rate in a later analysis were over 15,000 TCR beta sequences. Cytomegalovirus status was reportedly diagnosed by the classifier with high sensitivity and specificity.

Trimming took 4 bases from V and 3 from J; bases not matched to a gene: 7. Germline CDR1 and CDR2: LNHDA and SQIVND (reference sequence). This CDR3 contains 15 residues. The rearrangement uses TRBV19 and TRBJ1-1, with TRBD1 identical over 8 bases. The receptor's source is a man between 25 and 39 years old in good health and CMV-seropositive. The specimen sequenced was PBMCs. The CDR3 nucleotides are TGTGCCAGTAGTACCTCTCAGGGGGCCGACACTGAAGCTTTCTTT. The encoded protein is CASSTSQGADTEAFF.